This T cell receptor beta chain emerged from a study of T-cell memory formation after mild COVID-19. General study results and limits: Cross-reactive memory appears to have joined, as suggested by some responding clones showing up in pre-infection memory. Contracting CD4+ clones were located mainly in CM and EM, and CD8+ clones in EMRA.

To note about this clonotype: Its target is unknown.

TCRdb re-called the 5' RACE reads with MiXCR, one entry per CDR3 protein. In the table there are under 250,000 distinct CDR3 sequences, approximately 15% of which are singletons. Sequenced: PBMCs or a T cell subset sorted from them (not recorded which). The receptor was derived from an adult woman who had mild COVID-19 (a few samples of this study predate the infection). Cell type and time point are not known.

Here the CDR3 DNA reads TGCGCCAGCAGCTTGGTTCTGACATCCTACGAGCAGTACTTC. It is translated as CASSLVLTSYEQYF. The chain uses TRBV5-1 and TRBJ2-7; D is unclear. Trimming stripped 0 bases from V and 1 base from J, with 8 bases between. The CDR3 runs to 14 residues. Germline CDR1 is SGHRS and CDR2 is YFSETQ.